The entry below describes one TCR beta chain. Its antigen is not known. These data originate in a study of beta chain features in type 1 diabetes. The overall study: Over all samples combined, around 110 million sorted cells were examined.

Study-wide findings and caveats: Among patients, naive, central memory and Treg TCRB repertoires appeared more similar than among healthy donors. Among patients with Type 1 diabetes, TCRB CDR3s were moderately but significantly shorter in every one of the four CD4+ subsets. Type 1 diabetes patients had fewer VDJ junction insertions and more deletions.

Reverse transcribing all isolated RNA meant expressed TCRB transcripts were sequenced. The average output of naive, central memory and regulatory T cell samples was approximately 3.6 million reads. The method was immunoSEQ multiplex PCR; TCRdb's version includes in-frame clones alone and lacks a portion of them. Of hundreds of thousands of clones listed, about 13% are singletons. The CDR3 covers 14 residues. V was shortened by 2 bases and J by 4 bases, with 8 bases between the two germline ends. Germline CDR1 reads KGHSH; CDR2 reads LQKENI. The rearrangement joins TRBV18 to TRBJ1-4; a possible D gene is TRBD1 (5 bases). Source material: naive CD4+ T cells from blood. The sequence came from a man between 25 and 39 years old with type 1 diabetes. CDR3 amino acids: CASSPTQVNEKLFF. The CDR3 bases are TGTGCCAGCTCACCAACACAGGTTAATGAAAAACTGTTTTTT.